This TCR beta chain was obtained from a study of PD-1 blockade in classical Hodgkin lymphoma. The study, taken as a whole, reports: Healthy donors reportedly exceeded newly diagnosed patients in baseline TCR diversity. A significant rise in TCR diversity by C4D1 was seen for CD4+ but not CD8+ cells. Complete responders started with a diversity level that resembled newly diagnosed patients at baseline. The repertoire differences lack a defined cause, possibly disease activity or prior therapy.

Comment on this clone: Its matching antigen is unknown.

Time point specified: cycle 4 day 1 (C4D1), after less than 7 weeks of nivolumab. There was relapse after autologous stem cell transplantation in every patient, and there was variation in brentuximab vedotin exposure. V shed 4 bases and J 9 bases; nucleotides not matched to a gene: 11. CDR3 length: 15 amino acids. Germline CDR1 is SNHLY and CDR2 is FYNNEI. TCRdb's copy holds only in-frame clones and misses some; the assay was immunoSEQ multiplex PCR. The table shows approximately 29,000 clones, with around 80% occurring only once. The chain joins TRBV2 to TRBJ2-2; 7 nucleotides line up with TRBD1. The receptor was isolated from a human donor with classical Hodgkin lymphoma. Sequences were derived from peripheral blood mononuclear cells (PBMCs), sampled before the fourth cycle of nivolumab. The CDR3 region is CASSGQDLGGRELFF. The CDR3 bases are TGTGCCAGCAGTGGCCAGGACCTAGGGGGCAGGGAGCTGTTTTTT.